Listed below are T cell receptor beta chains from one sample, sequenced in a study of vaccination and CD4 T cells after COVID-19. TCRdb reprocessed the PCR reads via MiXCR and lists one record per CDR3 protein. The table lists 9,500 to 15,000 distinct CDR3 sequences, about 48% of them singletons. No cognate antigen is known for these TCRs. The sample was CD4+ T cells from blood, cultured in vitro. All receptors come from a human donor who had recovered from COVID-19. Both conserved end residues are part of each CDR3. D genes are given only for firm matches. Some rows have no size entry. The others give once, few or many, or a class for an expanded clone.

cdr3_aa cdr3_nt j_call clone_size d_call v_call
CASSLGSGNTEAFF TGCGCCAGCAGCTTGGGGTCAGGGAACACTGAAGCTTTCTTT TRBJ1-1 . . TRBV5-1
CASSLTGDKGGYTF TGTGCCAGCAGCTTGACGGGGGACAAGGGAGGCTACACCTTC TRBJ1-2 . . TRBV5-4
CASSSRGTEAFF TGTGCCAGCAGCTCAAGGGGTACTGAAGCTTTCTTT TRBJ1-1 . . TRBV7-9
CSASEQGNQPQHF TGCAGTGCTAGTGAACAGGGCAATCAGCCCCAGCATTTT TRBJ1-5 . . TRBV20-1
CASSQAGGGNTEAFF TGTGCCAGCAGTCAAGCGGGAGGAGGGAACACTGAAGCTTTCTTT TRBJ1-1 few . TRBV6-2/TRBV6-3
CSARDRLAGADTQYF TGCAGTGCTAGAGATCGACTAGCGGGAGCAGATACGCAGTATTTT TRBJ2-3 . TRBD2 TRBV20-1
CASSSGTAHYGYTF TGTGCCAGCAGCTCCGGGACAGCCCACTATGGCTACACCTTC TRBJ1-2 . TRBD1 TRBV7-9
CASSRYQGAQYF TGTGCCAGCAGCCGGTATCAAGGGGCCCAGTACTTC TRBJ2-5 . . TRBV7-9
CASSSGRSNTEAFF TGTGCCAGCAGCTCGGGCAGATCCAACACTGAAGCTTTCTTT TRBJ1-1 . . TRBV7-9
CASSSPSTGSYEQYF TGTGCCAGCAGCTCCCCGTCCACAGGGTCCTACGAGCAGTACTTC TRBJ2-7 . . TRBV11-3
CATIRQGTGANVLTF TGTGCCACCATCCGACAGGGCACCGGGGCCAACGTCCTGACTTTC TRBJ2-6 . TRBD1 TRBV6-1
CATSTDRGNEQFF TGTGCCACCAGCACGGACAGGGGCAATGAGCAGTTCTTC TRBJ2-1 . TRBD1 TRBV15
CASSPRTGLGNEQFF TGTGCCAGCAGTCCCCGTACAGGGTTAGGTAATGAGCAGTTCTTC TRBJ2-1 . . TRBV28
CASSLDRYEQYF TGTGCCAGCAGCTTGGACCGCTACGAGCAGTACTTC TRBJ2-7 . . TRBV5-4
CASSSAGPGPGYGYTF TGTGCCAGCAGCTCGGCAGGTCCGGGGCCGGGGTATGGCTACACCTTC TRBJ1-2 . . TRBV5-4
CASSSSGTNTGELFF TGTGCCAGCAGCTCTAGCGGGACGAACACCGGGGAGCTGTTTTTT TRBJ2-2 . TRBD2 TRBV7-2
CASSPLDEQYF TGTGCCAGCAGCCCCCTAGACGAGCAGTACTTC TRBJ2-7 . . TRBV7-9
CATSRDVGSNQPQHF TGTGCCACCAGCAGAGATGTGGGGAGCAATCAGCCCCAGCATTTT TRBJ1-5 few . TRBV15
CAWSVIQNNEQFF TGTGCCTGGAGTGTAATCCAGAACAATGAGCAGTTCTTC TRBJ2-1 . . TRBV30
CASSQAKQGIYNEQFF TGCGCCAGCAGCCAGGCTAAACAGGGTATCTACAATGAGCAGTTCTTC TRBJ2-1 few . TRBV5-1
CASSRDREAFF TGTGCCAGCAGTCGGGACAGAGAAGCTTTCTTT TRBJ1-1 . TRBD1 TRBV6-1
CASSARGHGYTF TGTGCCAGCAGTGCCAGGGGCCATGGCTACACCTTC TRBJ1-2 few . TRBV6-1
CASRDWTGSSYNEQFF TGTGCCAGCAGAGATTGGACAGGGAGCTCCTACAATGAGCAGTTCTTC TRBJ2-1 . TRBD1 TRBV6-2/TRBV6-3
CSARDPKDPNYGYTF TGCAGTGCTAGAGATCCGAAAGATCCTAACTATGGCTACACCTTC TRBJ1-2 . . TRBV20-1
CASSRSRGGWQFF TGTGCCAGTAGTAGGTCCCGCGGGGGTTGGCAGTTCTTC TRBJ2-1 . TRBD2 TRBV19
CASSYLTGTYEQYF TGTGCCAGCAGTTATTTGACAGGGACCTACGAGCAGTACTTC TRBJ2-7 few TRBD1 TRBV6-2/TRBV6-3
CASIRDRPYEQYF TGTGCCAGCATTCGGGACAGGCCCTACGAGCAGTACTTC TRBJ2-7 . TRBD1 TRBV6-1
CSARTRTENTEAFF TGCAGTGCTAGAACCAGGACGGAGAACACTGAAGCTTTCTTT TRBJ1-1 . . TRBV20-1
CSARAPRSGGNNEQFF TGCAGTGCTAGAGCCCCTAGAAGCGGGGGGAACAATGAGCAGTTCTTC TRBJ2-1 . TRBD2 TRBV20-1
CATSDPGTGGEPQHF TGTGCCACCAGTGATCCCGGGACAGGGGGCGAGCCCCAGCATTTT TRBJ1-5 . TRBD1 TRBV24-1
CASSRERVTEAFF TGTGCCAGCAGCCGGGAGAGGGTGACTGAAGCTTTCTTT TRBJ1-1 . . TRBV11-3
CASSTLYRQDVFGYTF TGTGCCAGCAGCACCCTTTATCGACAGGATGTTTTTGGCTACACCTTC TRBJ1-2 few . TRBV11-2
CSASHGSGDQPQHF TGCAGTGCTTCACACGGTTCGGGAGATCAGCCCCAGCATTTT TRBJ1-5 few . TRBV20-1
CASSLLTVGGYTF TGTGCCAGCAGCTTGTTGACGGTCGGTGGCTACACCTTC TRBJ1-2 . . TRBV7-9
CASSEATRQPQHF TGTGCCAGCAGTGAAGCGACCCGTCAGCCCCAGCATTTT TRBJ1-5 . . TRBV6-1
CAWTRTGVNGYTF TGTGCCTGGACCAGGACAGGGGTCAATGGCTACACCTTC TRBJ1-2 . TRBD1 TRBV30
CASSFSGQGLFQSTEAFF TGTGCCAGCAGTTTCTCGGGACAGGGGCTTTTCCAAAGCACTGAAGCTTTCTTT TRBJ1-1 few TRBD1 TRBV7-8
CASSVTSGGTFREQYF TGTGCCAGCAGCGTGACTAGCGGGGGCACCTTCCGCGAGCAGTACTTC TRBJ2-7 few TRBD2 TRBV7-2
CASSFNAANQPQHF TGTGCCAGCAGTTTCAACGCAGCAAATCAGCCCCAGCATTTT TRBJ1-5 . . TRBV27
CASSVDDLPNYGYTF TGCGCCAGCAGTGTTGACGATTTGCCTAACTATGGCTACACCTTC TRBJ1-2 . . TRBV4-1
CATSAADTQYF TGTGCCACCAGTGCGGCCGATACGCAGTATTTT TRBJ2-3 few . TRBV24-1
CASSEQGGTEAFF TGTGCCAGCAGTGAACAGGGAGGGACTGAAGCTTTCTTT TRBJ1-1 . . TRBV6-1
CSAADRAYEQYF TGCAGTGCGGCTGACAGGGCGTACGAGCAGTACTTC TRBJ2-7 . TRBD1 TRBV20-1
CASRAQGPWNEKLFF TGTGCCAGCAGGGCACAGGGCCCGTGGAATGAAAAACTGTTTTTT TRBJ1-4 . . TRBV6-1
CASSLRDRVKNEQFF TGTGCCAGCAGCTTAAGAGACAGGGTAAAGAATGAGCAGTTCTTC TRBJ2-1 . TRBD1 TRBV7-2
CSARGPTYEQYF TGCAGTGCTAGGGGGCCGACCTACGAGCAGTACTTC TRBJ2-7 few . TRBV20-1
CASRRRDQTNEKLFF TGCGCCAGCAGGAGGAGGGACCAGACTAATGAAAAACTGTTTTTT TRBJ1-4 . . TRBV5-1
CATATGGGYGYTF TGTGCCACCGCAACAGGGGGAGGGTATGGCTACACCTTC TRBJ1-2 few TRBD1 TRBV24-1
CASRVGQTYNSPLHF TGTGCCAGCAGGGTGGGGCAGACCTATAATTCACCCCTCCACTTT TRBJ1-6 . . TRBV27
CSANDRGEGEKLFF TGCAGTGCAAACGACAGGGGGGAAGGAGAAAAACTGTTTTTT TRBJ1-4 . TRBD1 TRBV20-1
CASSPTAGSAYEQYF TGTGCCAGCAGCCCTACAGCAGGAAGCGCCTACGAGCAGTACTTC TRBJ2-7 . . TRBV5-5
CASSLTRNTGELFF TGTGCCAGCAGCTTAACCAGAAACACCGGGGAGCTGTTTTTT TRBJ2-2 few . TRBV7-3
CASSPTEVQETQYF TGTGCCAGCAGTCCGACGGAAGTACAAGAGACCCAGTACTTC TRBJ2-5 . . TRBV6-2/TRBV6-3